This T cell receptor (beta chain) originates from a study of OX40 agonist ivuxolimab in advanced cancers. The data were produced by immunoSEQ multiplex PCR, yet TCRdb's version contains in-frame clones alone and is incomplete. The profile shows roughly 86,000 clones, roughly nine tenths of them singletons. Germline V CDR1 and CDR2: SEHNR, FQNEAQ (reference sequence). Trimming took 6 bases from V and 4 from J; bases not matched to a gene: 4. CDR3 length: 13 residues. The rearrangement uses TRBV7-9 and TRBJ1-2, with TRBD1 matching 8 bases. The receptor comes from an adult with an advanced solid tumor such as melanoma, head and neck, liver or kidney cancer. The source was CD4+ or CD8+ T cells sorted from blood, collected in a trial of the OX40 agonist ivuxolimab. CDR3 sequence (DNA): TGTGCCAGCAGGGGGGACAGGCCCTATGGCTACACCTTC. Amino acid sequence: CASRGDRPYGYTF.